Below, 18 T cell receptor beta chains from the same sample are listed, as sequenced in a study of CD8 T cells in Susac syndrome. When the RNA was reverse transcribed, random hexamers were used with an input of roughly 0.5 to 1 ug. MiXCR was run by TCRdb on the immunoSEQ multiplex PCR reads, yielding one entry per CDR3 protein. The sample includes 150,000 or so distinct CDR3 sequences, approximately 92% of them seen just once. Sequences were obtained from CD4+ T cells from PBMCs. The receptor source for this set is a human donor in good health.

The chain is built from TRBV5-4 and TRBJ1-6; tentatively, D is TRBD1 (5 bases). This CDR3 is built from 15 residues. Trimming removed 6 bases at V and 6 bases at J, with 16 bases between. Germline CDR1 SGHNT, CDR2 YYREEE (reference sequence). This CDR3 reads CASTRGLEANSPLHF. CDR3 in DNA: TGTGCCAGCACCCGGGGGTTGGAGGCTAATTCACCCCTCCACTTT.

The V and J genes are TRBV7-3 and TRBJ1-1; possible D gene TRBD1, 6 bases. The CDR3 length is 14 residues. Deletions cut 5 bases from V and 2 bases from J, with 12 bases between. CDR1 and CDR2 (germline): SGHTA, FQGTGA. The chain's CDR3 is CASSQTGINTEAFF. As DNA, the CDR3 is TGTGCCAGCAGCCAGACAGGAATTAACACTGAAGCTTTCTTT.

This rearrangement joins TRBV5-1 to TRBJ1-6, with D hard to call. Germline V gene sequence: CDR1 SGHRS, CDR2 YFSETQ. The CDR3 is 13 amino acids. With 0 bases removed from V and 8 bases from J, the gap between germline ends came to 6 bases. As DNA, the CDR3 is TGCGCCAGCAGCTTGGTATATGATTCACCCCTCCACTTT. Translating gives CASSLVYDSPLHF.

The V and J genes are TRBV7-9 and TRBJ1-4, with unresolved D. The V and J ends lost 5 bases and 0 bases respectively, with 13 bases between them. Germline values: CDR1 SEHNR, CDR2 FQNEAQ (reference sequence). There are 16 residues in the CDR3. The CDR3 sequence is CASSTTIVATNEKLFF. The CDR3 DNA reads TGTGCCAGCAGCACAACCATAGTCGCAACTAATGAAAAACTGTTTTTT. The full variable domain, in which reference TRBV7-9 and TRBJ1-4 provide the parts outside the CDR3, is DTGVSQNPRHKITKRGQNVTFRCDPISEHNRLYWYRQTLGQGPEFLTYFQNEAQLEKSRLLSDRFSAERPKGSFSTLEIQRTEQGDSAMYLCASSTTIVATNEKLFFGSGTQLSVL.

This chain joins TRBV28 and TRBJ2-7; no definite D call. The V gene's germline CDR1 is MDHEN and CDR2 SYDVKM. This CDR3 comprises 15 residues. V lost 7 bases and J lost 0, with 16 bases in between. This CDR3 is CASMGNSPISYEQYF. The DNA of the CDR3 is TGTGCCAGCATGGGAAACAGTCCAATCTCCTACGAGCAGTACTTC.

V and J are TRBV25-1 and TRBJ2-2; either TRBD1 or TRBD2 may supply D (7 bases each). Germline assignment: CDR1 MGHDK and CDR2 SYGVNS. The CDR3 contains 14 residues. Trimming cost V 4 bases and J 5 bases, with 11 bases left between them. The CDR3 region has the DNA TGTGCCAGCAGTGCCAGGGGGGGAACCGGGGAGCTGTTTTTT. Translated, it gives CASSARGGTGELFF.

The V call is TRBV5-4, the J call TRBJ2-7; D ambiguous. The CDR3 has 14 residues. The ends were cut back, 4 bases at V and 0 bases at J, with 11 bases in the middle. Per the germline V gene, CDR1 is SGHNT and CDR2 is YYREEE (reference sequence). The DNA for the CDR3 is TGTGCCAGCAGCCCAGAAGCCAGCTCCTACGAGCAGTACTTC. Its protein is CASSPEASSYEQYF.

V is TRBV7-9 and J is TRBJ1-4, with D uncertain. Between the trimmed V and J ends, which lost 2 bases and 7 bases, there was a span of 8 bases. CDR1 is SEHNR, CDR2 FQNEAQ, per germline (reference sequence). The CDR3 is 13 residues long. The CDR3, as DNA: TGTGCCAGCAGCTTAAGGGCCACTGAAAAACTGTTTTTT. Translation gives CASSLRATEKLFF. The full variable domain, rest sourced from reference TRBV7-9 and TRBJ1-4, is DTGVSQNPRHKITKRGQNVTFRCDPISEHNRLYWYRQTLGQGPEFLTYFQNEAQLEKSRLLSDRFSAERPKGSFSTLEIQRTEQGDSAMYLCASSLRATEKLFFGSGTQLSVL.

This chain links TRBV7-3 with TRBJ2-7; the match to TRBD2 covers 7 bases. From germline, CDR1 is SGHTA and CDR2 FQGTGA. CDR3 length equals 15 residues. With V trimmed by 5 bases and J by 6 bases, 13 bases remained unmatched. The CDR3 DNA reads TGTGCCAGCAGCCCCAGGGCAGGGAGGGTCGGCGAGCAGTACTTC. It yields the protein CASSPRAGRVGEQYF.

The chain carries TRBV6-6 and TRBJ1-1; 8 bases are a match to TRBD1. This CDR3 contains 14 residues. CDR1 is MNHNY and CDR2 is SVGAGI in the germline V gene (reference sequence). With 2 bases clipped from V and 11 bases from J, the junction kept 10 bases outside the gene matches. This chain's CDR3 is CASSYRDRRTRAFF. In DNA, the CDR3 is TGTGCCAGCAGTTACCGGGACAGGAGAACAAGGGCTTTCTTT.

The rearrangement links TRBV5-4 to TRBJ1-6, with D possibly matching TRBD1 (5 bases). V shed 0 bases and J shed 10 bases, with 14 bases lying between them. This CDR3 has 15 amino acids. The germline V gene encodes CDR1 SGHNT and CDR2 YYREEE (reference sequence). CDR3 nucleotides: TGTGCCAGCAGCTTGGAGTTCAGGGAGGACTCACCCCTCCACTTT. Translating gives CASSLEFREDSPLHF.

The gene calls are TRBV6-5 and TRBJ1-6, with unresolved D. CDR1 is MNHEY, CDR2 SVGAGI, per germline. V gave up 0 bases and J gave up 5 bases, with 5 bases separating them. The CDR3 contains 14 residues. CDR3 protein: CASSYSTHNSPLHF. In nucleotides, the CDR3 is TGTGCCAGCAGTTACTCGACCCATAATTCACCCCTCCACTTT.

The CDR3 here is CASSPSLIRARSGNTIYF. The CDR3, as DNA: TGTGCCAGCAGCCCAAGCCTCATCAGGGCCCGCTCTGGAAACACCATATATTTT. The rearrangement joins TRBV3-1 to TRBJ1-3; maybe TRBD1 (5 bases). V gave up 4 bases and J gave up 0 bases, with 19 bases separating them. Germline values: CDR1 LGHDT, CDR2 YNNKEL (reference sequence). This CDR3 comprises 18 residues.

The chain has TRBV2 and TRBJ1-6, with D tentatively TRBD1 (5 bases). Trimming stripped 3 bases from V and 7 bases from J, with 13 bases between. Germline V lookup: CDR1 SNHLY, CDR2 FYNNEI. There are 15 residues in the CDR3. This CDR3 reads CASSDLSGPNSPLHF. The CDR3 nucleotides read TGTGCCAGCAGTGATTTATCGGGGCCCAATTCACCCCTCCACTTT.

This sequence joins TRBV7-3 and TRBJ2-3; perhaps D is TRBD1 or TRBD2 (6 bases each). Germline CDR1 SGHTA, CDR2 FQGTGA. Trimming left V 2 bases short and J 1 base short, with 13 bases between. The CDR3 covers 16 residues. The DNA of the CDR3 is TGTGCCAGCAGCTTAGGACGGGGGCGCGGCACAGATACGCAGTATTTT. Protein product: CASSLGRGRGTDTQYF.

V gene TRBV19 combines with J gene TRBJ1-5; perhaps TRBD1 as D (6 bases). The CDR3 loop spans 17 amino acids. Germline V gene lookup returns CDR1 LNHDA and CDR2 SQIVND (reference sequence). With 0 bases removed from V and 1 base from J, the gap between germline ends came to 13 bases. CDR3 DNA: TGTGCCAGTAGTATAGACGGGCGGGGGGCAAGCAATCAGCCCCAGCATTTT. This codes for CASSIDGRGASNQPQHF.

CDR3 loop: CAISEQGEQFF. The DNA for the CDR3 is TGTGCCATCAGTGAGCAGGGGGAGCAGTTCTTC. The chain has TRBV10-3 and TRBJ2-1; TRBD1 might be the D (6 bases). The V gene's germline CDR1 is ENHRY and CDR2 SYGVKD. The CDR3 runs to 11 residues. Trimming removed 2 bases from V and 10 bases from J, with 6 bases in between.

The chain employs TRBV29-1 and TRBJ2-3, with D maybe TRBD2 (7 bases). The CDR3 consists of 13 residues. V lost 5 bases to trimming and J lost 6 bases, with 15 bases between them. Looked up from germline, CDR1 is SQVTM and CDR2 is ANQGSEA. The CDR3 loop reads CSVTSGGGDTQYF. CDR3 coding DNA: TGCAGCGTTACGTCGGGGGGCGGCGATACGCAGTATTTT.